These 20 T cell receptor beta chains originate from one sample sequenced in a study of beta chain features in type 1 diabetes. Reverse transcription of all isolated RNA meant that expressed TCRB transcripts were sequenced. Produced via immunoSEQ multiplex PCR; TCRdb's table is partial and in-frame only. Here the sample spans around 340,000 clones, about 18% being singletons. The sequenced sample consisted of naive CD4+ T cells from blood. The source of these receptors is a young woman in good health.

The rearrangement uses TRBV4-1 and TRBJ2-1, with 9 bases that match TRBD2. The germline CDR1 and CDR2 sequences are MGHRA and YSYEKL. The CDR3 is 19 amino acids. Losses at the gene ends were 4 bases for V and 3 bases for J; bases not matched to a gene: 16. This CDR3 is CASSLLRAGGPADYNEQFF. As DNA, the CDR3 is TGCGCCAGCAGCCTCCTCCGGGCGGGAGGGCCTGCGGACTACAATGAGCAGTTCTTC.

This clone was seen only a few times. The rearrangement uses TRBV29-1 and TRBJ1-1, with D maybe TRBD1 (5 bases). The V gene lost 4 bases and the J gene lost 4 bases, with 10 bases spanning the gap. Germline V gene lookup returns CDR1 SQVTM and CDR2 ANQGSEA. The CDR3 has 12 amino acids. CDR3 sequence reads: CSVAGWSTEAFF. In DNA, the CDR3 is TGCAGCGTTGCAGGGTGGAGCACTGAAGCTTTCTTT.

This chain links TRBV4-2 with TRBJ2-2; D unclear. The CDR3 totals 14 residues. CDR1 LGHNA and CDR2 YNFKEQ come from the germline V gene. The germline V and J ends were trimmed by 1 base and 3 bases, with 6 bases remaining between them. CDR3 bases: TGTGCCAGCAGCCAAGCCCTCGACACCGGGGAGCTGTTTTTT. Encoded protein: CASSQALDTGELFF.

The J gene is TRBJ2-7, the V gene TRBV4-1; possibly TRBD2 for D (6 bases). V was trimmed by 3 bases and J by 5 bases, leaving 11 bases between them. Germline assignment: CDR1 MGHRA and CDR2 YSYEKL. CDR3 length: 13 amino acids. The DNA for the CDR3 is TGCGCCAGCAGCCAGGCTAGCGCTGACGAGCAGTACTTC. Translating it yields CASSQASADEQYF.

This sequence joins TRBV4-3 and TRBJ2-7; 9 bases agree with TRBD2. CDR1 and CDR2 (germline): LGHNA, YSLEER. The V gene end was trimmed by 4 bases and the J gene end by 3 bases; junction bases not matched to a gene: 7. The CDR3 loop spans 15 amino acids. The CDR3 nucleotides read TGCGCCAGCAGCCTTGCCCTAGCGGGAAACTACGAGCAGTACTTC. This sequence encodes CASSLALAGNYEQYF.

In this sample, this clone turned up a few times. The rearrangement links TRBV18 to TRBJ1-1, with 8 bases lining up with TRBD1. This CDR3 has 16 residues. J was trimmed by 1 base and V by 6 bases; bases with no gene match: 10. Germline V gives CDR1 KGHSH, CDR2 LQKENI. The CDR3: CASSRWDRRTNTEAFF. CDR3 DNA: TGTGCCAGCTCCCGTTGGGACAGGAGAACGAACACTGAAGCTTTCTTT.

This clone has just a few counts. The chain couples TRBV4-1 to TRBJ2-7; 8 bases agree with TRBD2. In germline, CDR1 is MGHRA, CDR2 YSYEKL. Trimming removed 4 bases from V and 3 bases from J; junction bases left unmatched: 11. This CDR3 region has 16 residues. The CDR3 region has the DNA TGCGCCAGCAGCCCTTTTGGCGCTAGCGGGTACTACGAGCAGTACTTC. Translating it yields CASSPFGASGYYEQYF.

This clone was observed a handful of times. The rearrangement uses TRBV19 and TRBJ2-2, with 7 bases matching TRBD1. Looked up from germline, CDR1 is LNHDA and CDR2 is SQIVND (reference sequence). CDR3 length equals 14 residues. V lost 7 bases and J lost 4; bases outside the gene matches: 6. This CDR3 reads CASTLTGSTGELFF. In DNA form, the CDR3 reads TGTGCCAGTACCCTGACAGGGAGCACCGGGGAGCTGTTTTTT. The full variable domain, with the rest looked up from reference TRBV19 and TRBJ2-2, is DGGITQSPKYLFRKEGQNVTLSCEQNLNHDAMYWYRQDPGQGLRLIYYSQIVNDFQKGDIAEGYSVSREKKESFPLTVTSAQKNPTAFYLCASTLTGSTGELFFGEGSRLTVL.

The CDR3 sequence: CAWSADRGNGYTF. The DNA for the CDR3 is TGTGCCTGGAGTGCCGACAGGGGAAATGGCTACACCTTC. The chain carries TRBV30 and TRBJ1-2; 8 positions match TRBD1. With 1 base clipped from V and 6 bases from J, the junction kept 4 bases outside the gene matches. Germline CDR1 reads GTSNPN; CDR2 reads SVGIG (reference sequence). The CDR3 spans 13 residues.

The chain links TRBV7-3 to TRBJ1-5; D might be TRBD1 (5 bases). The V and J ends lost 9 bases and 3 bases respectively, with 9 bases between them. The CDR3 loop spans 12 amino acids. Germline V CDR1 and CDR2: SGHTA, FQGTGA. The CDR3 nucleotides are TGTGCCAGGAAGGGGTCCAATCAGCCCCAGCATTTT. It translates to CARKGSNQPQHF.

V is TRBV5-1 and J is TRBJ2-5, with 11 bases identical to TRBD1. V lost 2 bases and J lost 5; bases outside the gene matches: 8. This CDR3 comprises 16 residues. Germline CDR1 SGHRS, CDR2 YFSETQ. The CDR3 reads CASSLPSGTGGETQYF. In DNA, the CDR3 is TGCGCCAGCAGCTTACCTTCCGGGACAGGGGGTGAGACCCAGTACTTC.

J is TRBJ2-5 and V is TRBV29-1, with TRBD1 matching over 7 bases. From germline, CDR1 is SQVTM and CDR2 ANQGSEA. J was trimmed by 5 bases and V by 7 bases; bases with no gene match: 13. This CDR3 region has 14 residues. CDR3 DNA: TGCAGCGCTTCGAGGGGGCTGGGAGAGGAGACCCAGTACTTC. Translated, it gives CSASRGLGEETQYF.

This clone was seen more than once but under ten times. The gene calls are TRBV29-1 and TRBJ1-1; tentative D call: TRBD1 (5 bases). V lost 4 bases and J 1 base, leaving 7 bases between the germline ends. CDR3 length: 12 amino acids. The germline CDR1 and CDR2 sequences are SQVTM and ANQGSEA. CDR3 residues: CSVVDKNTEAFF. The CDR3, as DNA: TGCAGCGTTGTGGACAAGAACACTGAAGCTTTCTTT.

The chain recombines TRBV4-3 with TRBJ1-1; D call uncertain. CDR3 length equals 15 residues. From germline, CDR1 is LGHNA and CDR2 YSLEER. The V end was cut by 0 bases, the J end by 1 base, with 9 bases between. CDR3 bases: TGCGCCAGCAGCCAAGATGATGCAGGGAACACTGAAGCTTTCTTT. Translating gives CASSQDDAGNTEAFF.

This rearrangement joins TRBV5-8 to TRBJ2-5; D not resolved. CDR1 is SGHTS, CDR2 YDEGEE, per germline. This CDR3 has 11 amino acids. Deletions cut 3 bases from V and 9 bases from J, with 9 bases between. CDR3 sequence: CASSSVAAQYF. The CDR3 DNA sequence: TGTGCCAGCAGCTCGGTGGCGGCCCAGTACTTC.

This clone has only a few counts. The chain joins TRBV2 to TRBJ2-1; the match to TRBD2 covers 7 bases. Trimming took 2 bases from V and 3 from J; bases not matched to a gene: 4. This CDR3 has 15 residues. Germline loops: CDR1 SNHLY, CDR2 FYNNEI. CDR3 sequence (DNA): TGTGCCAGCAGTGAAATAGGACTAGACTACAATGAGCAGTTCTTC. It specifies CASSEIGLDYNEQFF. The variable domain in full, with the rest retrieved from reference TRBV2 and TRBJ2-1, is EPEVTQTPSHQVTQMGQEVILRCVPISNHLYFYWYRQILGQKVEFLVSFYNNEISEKSEIFDDQFSVERPDGSNFTLKIRSTKLEDSAMYFCASSEIGLDYNEQFFGPGTRLTVL.

The J gene is TRBJ2-1, the V gene TRBV4-1, with 8 bases matching TRBD1. J was trimmed by 10 bases and V by 4 bases; bases with no gene match: 6. Germline assignment: CDR1 MGHRA and CDR2 YSYEKL. There are 13 residues in the CDR3. The CDR3 protein is CASSPRGQGEQFF. The CDR3, as DNA: TGCGCCAGCAGCCCCAGGGGGCAGGGGGAGCAGTTCTTC.

This rearrangement joins TRBV30 to TRBJ2-4; perhaps TRBD2 as D (6 bases). CDR3 length: 15 residues. Germline CDR1 is GTSNPN and CDR2 is SVGIG (reference sequence). Trimming removed 4 bases at V and 0 bases at J, with 13 bases between. The CDR3 sequence: CAWTGRGLAKNIQYF. As DNA, the CDR3 is TGTGCCTGGACTGGACGGGGACTAGCCAAAAACATTCAGTACTTC.

The chain links TRBV9 to TRBJ1-2; weak D call: TRBD1 (6 bases). Trimming stripped 0 bases from V and 6 bases from J, with 15 bases between. Germline-derived CDR1 and CDR2 are SGDLS and YYNGEE. The CDR3 runs to 15 residues. CDR3 coding DNA: TGTGCCAGCAGCGTAGGGTGGGGATGGGGGCATGGCTACACCTTC. Translated, it gives CASSVGWGWGHGYTF.

This clone was detected only a few times. The J gene is TRBJ2-1, the V gene TRBV25-1, with TRBD2 as a possible D gene (7 bases). This CDR3 is 18 amino acids long. The V end was cut by 2 bases, the J end by 7 bases, with 24 bases between. Germline lookup yields CDR1 MGHDK and CDR2 SYGVNS. The CDR3 sequence is CASSEHVGGPRRENEQFF. The CDR3 coding sequence is TGTGCCAGCAGTGAACATGTGGGGGGGCCGAGAAGGGAAAATGAGCAGTTCTTC.